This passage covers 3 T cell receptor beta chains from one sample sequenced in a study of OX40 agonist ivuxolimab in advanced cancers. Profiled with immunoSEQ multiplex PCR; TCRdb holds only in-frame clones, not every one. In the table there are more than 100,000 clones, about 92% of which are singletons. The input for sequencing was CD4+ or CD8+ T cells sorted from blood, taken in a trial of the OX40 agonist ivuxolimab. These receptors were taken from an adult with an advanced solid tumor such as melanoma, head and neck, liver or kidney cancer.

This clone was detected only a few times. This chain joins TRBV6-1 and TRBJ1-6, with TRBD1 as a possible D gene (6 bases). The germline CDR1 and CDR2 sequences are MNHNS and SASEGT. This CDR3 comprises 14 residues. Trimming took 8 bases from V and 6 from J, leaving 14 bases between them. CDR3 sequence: CASLTGASNSPLHF. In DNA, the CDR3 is TGTGCCAGCCTGACGGGGGCGAGTAATTCACCCCTCCACTTT.

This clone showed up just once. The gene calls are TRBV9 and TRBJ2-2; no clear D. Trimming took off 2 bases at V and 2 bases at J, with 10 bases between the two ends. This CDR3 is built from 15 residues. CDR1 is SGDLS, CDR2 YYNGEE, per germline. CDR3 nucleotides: TGTGCCAGCAGCGTGGGAACACCCAACACCGGGGAGCTGTTTTTT. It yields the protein CASSVGTPNTGELFF.

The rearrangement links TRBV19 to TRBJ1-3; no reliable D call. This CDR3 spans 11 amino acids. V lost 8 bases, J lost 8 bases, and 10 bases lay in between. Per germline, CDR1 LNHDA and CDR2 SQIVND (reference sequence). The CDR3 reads CASRWSYTIYF. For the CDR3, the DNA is TGTGCCAGTCGCTGGAGCTACACCATATATTTT.